A few counts support the clone carrying this T cell receptor beta chain. This sample is drawn from a study of T cells after yellow fever vaccination. TCRdb passed the 5' RACE reads through MiXCR, listing each CDR3 protein once. The data contain 150,000 to 200,000 distinct CDR3 sequences, about 10% of them singletons. This CDR3 contains 15 residues. With 3 bases clipped from V and 5 bases from J, the junction kept 12 bases outside the gene matches. CDR1 SQVTM and CDR2 ANQGSEA come from the germline V gene. V usage is TRBV29-1 and J usage is TRBJ1-2; 7 bases match TRBD1. The receptor was derived from a young man who received the YFV17D yellow fever vaccine. The source was CD8+ T cells sorted from PBMCs, collected 15 days after the yellow fever booster vaccination. The CDR3 spells CSVDVGQMFEYGYTF. The DNA of the CDR3 is TGCAGCGTTGACGTGGGACAGATGTTCGAGTATGGCTACACCTTC. The full variable domain, its missing parts supplied by reference TRBV29-1 and TRBJ1-2, is SAVISQKPSRDICQRGTSLTIQCQVDSQVTMMFWYRQQPGQSLTLIATANQGSEATYESGFVIDKFPISRPNLTFSTLTVSNMSPEDSSIYLCSVDVGQMFEYGYTFGSGTRLTVV.